The T cell receptor (beta chain) under discussion was sequenced for a study of PD-1 blockade in classical Hodgkin lymphoma. Study outcomes and limitations: It was among complete responders that baseline diversity resembled that of newly diagnosed patients.

Measured with immunoSEQ multiplex PCR; TCRdb has only the in-frame clones, and not every one. The sample contains roughly 56,000 clones, nearly 90% of which appear only once. This sample's time point: cycle 4 day 1 (C4D1), after six to seven weeks of nivolumab. Relapses following autologous stem cell transplantation were seen in all patients, with brentuximab vedotin exposure varying. This clone was seen once. As yet, its antigen is unknown. Germline assignment: CDR1 SGHRS and CDR2 YFSETQ. The CDR3 has 13 amino acids. V gave up 0 bases and J gave up 4 bases, with 8 bases separating them. The sample in question was peripheral blood mononuclear cells (PBMCs), obtained before the fourth cycle of nivolumab. This clonotype was sampled from a human donor with classical Hodgkin lymphoma. The chain links TRBV5-1 to TRBJ2-7; TRBD1 is a possible D gene (5 bases). The CDR3 spells CASSLGGRYEQYF. The CDR3 bases are TGCGCCAGCAGCTTGGGGGGCCGTTACGAGCAGTACTTC.